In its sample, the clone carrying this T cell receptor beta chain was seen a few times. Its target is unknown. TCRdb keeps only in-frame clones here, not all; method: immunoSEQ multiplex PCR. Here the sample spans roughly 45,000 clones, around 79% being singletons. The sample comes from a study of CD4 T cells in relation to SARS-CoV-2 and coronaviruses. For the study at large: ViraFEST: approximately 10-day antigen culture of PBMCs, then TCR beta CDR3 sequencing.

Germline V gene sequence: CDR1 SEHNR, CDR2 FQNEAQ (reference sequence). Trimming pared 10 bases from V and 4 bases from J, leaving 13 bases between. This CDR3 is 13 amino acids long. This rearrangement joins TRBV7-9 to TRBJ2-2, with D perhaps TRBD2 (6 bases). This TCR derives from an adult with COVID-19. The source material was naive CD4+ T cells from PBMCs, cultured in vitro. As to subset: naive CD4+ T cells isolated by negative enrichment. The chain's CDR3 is CANLPSVTGELFF. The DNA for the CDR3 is TGTGCCAACCTCCCTAGCGTCACCGGGGAGCTGTTTTTT.